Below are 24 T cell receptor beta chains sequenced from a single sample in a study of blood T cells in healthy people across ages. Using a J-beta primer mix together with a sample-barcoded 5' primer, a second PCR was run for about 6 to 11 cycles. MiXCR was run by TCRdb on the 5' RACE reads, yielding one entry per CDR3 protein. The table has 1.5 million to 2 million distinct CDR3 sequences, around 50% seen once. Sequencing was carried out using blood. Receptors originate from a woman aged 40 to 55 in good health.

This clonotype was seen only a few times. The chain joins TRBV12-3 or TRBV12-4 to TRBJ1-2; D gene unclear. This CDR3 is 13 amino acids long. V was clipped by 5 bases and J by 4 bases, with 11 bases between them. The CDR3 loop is CASSRTESYGYTF. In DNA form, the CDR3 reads TGTGCCAGCAGTAGGACGGAGTCCTATGGCTACACCTTC.

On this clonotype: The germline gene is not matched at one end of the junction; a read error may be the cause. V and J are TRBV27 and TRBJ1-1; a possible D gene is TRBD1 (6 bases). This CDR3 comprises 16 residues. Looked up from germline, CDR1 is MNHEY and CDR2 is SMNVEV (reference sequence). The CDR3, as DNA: TGTGCCAGCAGTCGGCCGAGGGGGGGCGGTAACACCGAAGCTTTCTTT. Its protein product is CASSRPRGGGNTEAFF.

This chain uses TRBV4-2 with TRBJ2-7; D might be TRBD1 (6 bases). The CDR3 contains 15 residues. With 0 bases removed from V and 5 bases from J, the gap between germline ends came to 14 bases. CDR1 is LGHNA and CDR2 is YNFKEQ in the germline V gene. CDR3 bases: TGTGCCAGCAGCCAAGAAACAGGGTTCTTGGACGAGCAGTACTTC. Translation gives CASSQETGFLDEQYF.

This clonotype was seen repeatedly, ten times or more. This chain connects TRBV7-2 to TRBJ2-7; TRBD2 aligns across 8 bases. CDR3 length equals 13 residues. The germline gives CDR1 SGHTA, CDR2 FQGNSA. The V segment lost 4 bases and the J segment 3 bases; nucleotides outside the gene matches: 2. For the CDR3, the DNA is TGTGCCAGCAGCTACGGGGGGGACTACGAGCAGTACTTC. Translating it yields CASSYGGDYEQYF. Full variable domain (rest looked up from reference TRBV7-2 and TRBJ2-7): GAGVSQSPSNKVTEKGKDVELRCDPISGHTALYWYRQSLGQGLEFLIYFQGNSAPDKSGLPSDRFSAERTGGSVSTLTIQRTQQEDSAVYLCASSYGGDYEQYFGPGTRLTVT.

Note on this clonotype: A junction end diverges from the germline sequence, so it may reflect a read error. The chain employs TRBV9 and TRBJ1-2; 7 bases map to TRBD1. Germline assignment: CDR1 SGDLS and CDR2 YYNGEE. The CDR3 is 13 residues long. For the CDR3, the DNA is TGTGCCAACAGCACCCAGACAGGGTACGGCTACACCTTC. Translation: CANSTQTGYGYTF.

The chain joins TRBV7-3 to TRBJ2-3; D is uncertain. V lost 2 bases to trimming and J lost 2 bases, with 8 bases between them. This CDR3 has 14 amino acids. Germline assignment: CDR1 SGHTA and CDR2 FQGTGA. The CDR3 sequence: CASSLDVDTDTQYF. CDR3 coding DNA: TGTGCCAGCAGCTTAGACGTAGACACAGATACGCAGTATTTT.

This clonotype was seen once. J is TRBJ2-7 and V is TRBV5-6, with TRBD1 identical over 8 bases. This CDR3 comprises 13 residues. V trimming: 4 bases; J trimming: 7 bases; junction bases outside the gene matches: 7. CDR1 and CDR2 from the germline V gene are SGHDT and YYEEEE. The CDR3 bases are TGTGCCAGCAGCCGACAGGGGCTGAAGGAGCAGTACTTC. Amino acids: CASSRQGLKEQYF.

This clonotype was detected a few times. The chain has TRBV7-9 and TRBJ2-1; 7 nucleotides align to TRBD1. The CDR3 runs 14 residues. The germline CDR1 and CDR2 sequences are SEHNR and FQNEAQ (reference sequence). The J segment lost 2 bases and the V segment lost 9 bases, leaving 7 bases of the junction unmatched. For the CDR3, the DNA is TGTGCCAGTCTTAGACAGGGAACCTACAATGAGCAGTTCTTC. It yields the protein CASLRQGTYNEQFF.

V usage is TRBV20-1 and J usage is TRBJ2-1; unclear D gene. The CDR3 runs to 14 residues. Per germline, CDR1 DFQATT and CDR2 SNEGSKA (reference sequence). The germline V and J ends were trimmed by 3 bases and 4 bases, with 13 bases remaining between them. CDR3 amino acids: CSASTGSWYNEQFF. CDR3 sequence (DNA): TGCAGTGCTAGTACGGGTTCGTGGTACAATGAGCAGTTCTTC.

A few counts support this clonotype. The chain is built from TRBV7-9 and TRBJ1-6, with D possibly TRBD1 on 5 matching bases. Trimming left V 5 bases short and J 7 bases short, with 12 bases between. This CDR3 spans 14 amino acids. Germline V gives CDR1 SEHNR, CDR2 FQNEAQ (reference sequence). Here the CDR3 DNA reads TGTGCCAGCAGCAATCCGGGACTCAATTCACCCCTCCACTTT. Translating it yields CASSNPGLNSPLHF.

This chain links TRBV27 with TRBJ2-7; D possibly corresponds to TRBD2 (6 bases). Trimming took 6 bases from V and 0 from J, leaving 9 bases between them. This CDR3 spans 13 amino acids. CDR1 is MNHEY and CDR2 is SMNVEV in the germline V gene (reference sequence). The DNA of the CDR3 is TGTGCCAGCAGACTAGCTAGCTCCTACGAGCAGTACTTC. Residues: CASRLASSYEQYF.

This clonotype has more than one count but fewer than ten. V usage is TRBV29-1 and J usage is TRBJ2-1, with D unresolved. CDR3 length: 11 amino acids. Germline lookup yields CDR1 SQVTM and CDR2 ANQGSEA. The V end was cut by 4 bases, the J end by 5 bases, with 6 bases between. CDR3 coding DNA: TGCAGCGTTGGTGAGCACAATGAGCAGTTCTTC. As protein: CSVGEHNEQFF.

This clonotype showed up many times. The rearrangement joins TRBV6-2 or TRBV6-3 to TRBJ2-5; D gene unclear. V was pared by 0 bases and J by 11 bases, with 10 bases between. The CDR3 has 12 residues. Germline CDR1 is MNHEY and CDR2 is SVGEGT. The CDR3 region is CASSYSLGEQYF. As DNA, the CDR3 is TGTGCCAGCAGTTACTCCTTGGGTGAGCAGTACTTC.

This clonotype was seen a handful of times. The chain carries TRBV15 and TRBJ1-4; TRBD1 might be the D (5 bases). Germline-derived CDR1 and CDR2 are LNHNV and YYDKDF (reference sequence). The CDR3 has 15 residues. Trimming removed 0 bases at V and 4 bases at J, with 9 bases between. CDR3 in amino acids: CATSREGDSNEKLFF. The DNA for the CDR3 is TGTGCCACCAGCAGAGAGGGTGACAGTAATGAAAAACTGTTTTTT. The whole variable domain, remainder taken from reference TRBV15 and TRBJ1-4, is DAMVIQNPRYQVTQFGKPVTLSCSQTLNHNVMYWYQQKSSQAPKLLFHYYDKDFNNEADTPDNFQSRRPNTSFCFLDIRSPGLGDTAMYLCATSREGDSNEKLFFGSGTQLSVL.

The CDR3 bases are TGTGCCACCAGCCAAGGGGGAGGGGCGGAGACCCAGTACTTC. This sequence encodes CATSQGGGAETQYF. The chain links TRBV24-1 to TRBJ2-5; a weak D match, TRBD2 (7 bases). Trimming removed 7 bases at V and 5 bases at J, with 16 bases between. Germline V gives CDR1 KGHDR, CDR2 SFDVKD. The CDR3 is made up of 14 amino acids.

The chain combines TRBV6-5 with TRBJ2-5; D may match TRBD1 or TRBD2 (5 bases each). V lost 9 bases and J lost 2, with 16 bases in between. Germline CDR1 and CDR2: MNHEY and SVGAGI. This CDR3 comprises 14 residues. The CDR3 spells CASSITGRQETQYF. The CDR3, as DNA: TGTGCCAGTTCGATAACGGGACGGCAAGAGACCCAGTACTTC.

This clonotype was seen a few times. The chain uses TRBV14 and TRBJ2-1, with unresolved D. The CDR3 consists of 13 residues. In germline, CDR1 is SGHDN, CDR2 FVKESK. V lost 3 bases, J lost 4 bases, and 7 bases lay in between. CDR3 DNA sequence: TGTGCCAGCAGCCACCAACTTTACAATGAGCAGTTCTTC. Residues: CASSHQLYNEQFF.

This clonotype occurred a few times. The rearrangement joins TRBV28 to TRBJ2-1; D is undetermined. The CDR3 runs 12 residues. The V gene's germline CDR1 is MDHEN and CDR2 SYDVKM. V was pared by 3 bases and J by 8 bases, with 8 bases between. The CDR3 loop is CASSFRWDEQFF. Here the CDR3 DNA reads TGTGCCAGCAGTTTTAGGTGGGATGAGCAGTTCTTC.

CDR3 DNA sequence: TGCGCCAGCAGCCATGTTGAAGGGGCGGGGGTAAAGTTTTATGGCTACACCTTC. Its translation is CASSHVEGAGVKFYGYTF. This chain joins TRBV4-3 and TRBJ1-2; TRBD1 is a possible D gene (5 bases). Germline values: CDR1 LGHNA, CDR2 YSLEER. V shed 3 bases and J shed 5 bases, with 25 bases lying between them. CDR3 length: 18 amino acids.

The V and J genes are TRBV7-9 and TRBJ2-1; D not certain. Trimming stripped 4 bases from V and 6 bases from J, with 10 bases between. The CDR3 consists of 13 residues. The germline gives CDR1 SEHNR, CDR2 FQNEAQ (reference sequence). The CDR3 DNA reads TGTGCCAGCAGCTCCTATGATTTCAATGAGCAGTTCTTC. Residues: CASSSYDFNEQFF.

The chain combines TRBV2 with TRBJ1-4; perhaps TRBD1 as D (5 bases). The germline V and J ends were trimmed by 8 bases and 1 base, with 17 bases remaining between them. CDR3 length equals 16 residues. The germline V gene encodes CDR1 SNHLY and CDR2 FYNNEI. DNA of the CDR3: TGTGCCAGCGGGAGGCAGGGCCGCTTAACTAATGAAAAACTGTTTTTT. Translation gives CASGRQGRLTNEKLFF.

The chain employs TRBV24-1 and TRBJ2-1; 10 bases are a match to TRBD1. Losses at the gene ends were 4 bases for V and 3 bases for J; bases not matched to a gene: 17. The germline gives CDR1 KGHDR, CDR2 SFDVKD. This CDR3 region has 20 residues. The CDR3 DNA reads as TGTGCCACCAGTGACTATGAAGGGACAGGGGCCCCCCCCGTCTACAATGAGCAGTTCTTC. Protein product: CATSDYEGTGAPPVYNEQFF.

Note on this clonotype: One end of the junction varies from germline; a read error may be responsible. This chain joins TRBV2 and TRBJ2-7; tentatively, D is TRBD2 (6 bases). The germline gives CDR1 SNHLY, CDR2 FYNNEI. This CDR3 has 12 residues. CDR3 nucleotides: TGTGCCAGCAGTCAAGACACTCGGGAGCCGTACTTC. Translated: CASSQDTREPYF.

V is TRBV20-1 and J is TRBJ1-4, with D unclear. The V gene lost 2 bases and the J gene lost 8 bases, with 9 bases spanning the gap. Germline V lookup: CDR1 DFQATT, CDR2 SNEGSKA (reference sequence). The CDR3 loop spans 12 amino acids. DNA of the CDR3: TGCAGTGCTAGAATTCCCCCGGAAAAACTGTTTTTT. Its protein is CSARIPPEKLFF.